This T cell receptor (beta chain) was observed in a study of T cell repertoires in cytomegalovirus infection. Study background: Matching HLA type, along with CMV infection, was indicated by public TCR beta signatures.

Only a few counts were recorded for this clonotype. What it binds is unknown. The study's findings and limits: Identification of carriers of CMV plus the relevant HLA was achieved through cumulative public TCR beta family frequency.

The CDR3 sequence is 16 residues long. The germline gives CDR1 DFQATT, CDR2 SNEGSKA (reference sequence). The ends lost 5 bases at V and 8 bases at J; junction bases unmatched: 17. TCRdb re-derived calls from the reads in MiXCR, one entry per CDR3 protein. Of hundreds of thousands of distinct CDR3 sequences listed, roughly 29% are singletons. The starting material was cultured PBMCs, obtained from culture after CMV antigen stimulation. This sequence was found in a human donor in good health (CMV status not recorded). Some clones in this sample may be carry-over from other donors' samples. The chain couples TRBV20-1 to TRBJ2-3, with 9 bases lining up with TRBD2. Here the CDR3 reads CSAWRKAGGSLGTQYF. For the CDR3, the DNA is TGCAGTGCTTGGAGGAAAGCGGGGGGATCTTTAGGTACGCAGTATTTT.